The 25 T cell receptor beta chains presented below share a single source sample, sequenced in a study of post-analysis software for immune sequencing data. cDNA libraries for TCR beta contained unique molecular identifiers. TCRdb fed the PCR reads into MiXCR, producing one record per CDR3 protein. The data contain about 160,000 distinct CDR3 sequences, roughly 35% of them singletons. The material was blood, obtained after autologous hematopoietic stem cell transplantation. These receptors came from a girl aged 5-17 years with multiple sclerosis.

This clonotype was picked up many times. The chain carries TRBV4-2 and TRBJ2-7; D gene unclear. V was pared by 2 bases and J by 3 bases, with 17 bases between. Germline CDR1 reads LGHNA; CDR2 reads YNFKEQ. The length of the CDR3 is 16 residues. The CDR3: CASSQHRALGYYEQYF. The DNA for the CDR3 is TGTGCCAGCAGCCAACACCGGGCCTTGGGATACTACGAGCAGTACTTC.

This clonotype was detected many times. The chain recombines TRBV2 with TRBJ2-7; D may be TRBD1 (6 bases). Trimming took off 2 bases at V and 5 bases at J, with 10 bases between the two ends. The CDR3 runs 13 residues. Germline V CDR1 and CDR2: SNHLY, FYNNEI. CDR3 DNA: TGTGCCAGCAGTGAATACAGGGTAAACGAGCAGTACTTC. It specifies CASSEYRVNEQYF.

J is TRBJ2-7 and V is TRBV27; TRBD2 aligns across 13 bases. The CDR3 consists of 20 residues. Per germline, CDR1 MNHEY and CDR2 SMNVEV (reference sequence). V lost 5 bases, J lost 0 bases, and 16 bases stayed unmatched. CDR3 loop: CASSPLRKTRTSGSSYEQYF. CDR3 nucleotide sequence: TGTGCCAGCAGTCCTCTGAGGAAGACCCGGACTAGCGGGAGCTCCTACGAGCAGTACTTC.

This chain joins TRBV29-1 and TRBJ1-2; D possibly corresponds to TRBD1 (5 bases). The V gene's germline CDR1 is SQVTM and CDR2 ANQGSEA. Between the trimmed V and J ends, which lost 3 bases and 12 bases, there was a span of 17 bases. There are 12 residues in the CDR3. In DNA, the CDR3 is TGCAGCGTTGAGCGATTCCCGTGGGGCCACACCTTC. It translates to CSVERFPWGHTF.

Comment on this clonotype: This may be a read error, as it is one base from a much larger clone. The V and J genes are TRBV12-3 or TRBV12-4 and TRBJ2-7; D is tentatively TRBD1 or TRBD2 (6 bases each). This CDR3 comprises 15 residues. V dropped 6 bases and J dropped 10 bases, with 25 bases sitting between them. CDR3 coding DNA: TGTGCCAGCAGCTTCCCCGGGGGCCGTCAAGAGGCCCAGTACTTC. Protein product: CASSFPGGRQEAQYF.

This sequence joins TRBV27 and TRBJ2-3, with 8 bases aligning to TRBD2. CDR3 size: 13 residues. Germline assignment: CDR1 MNHEY and CDR2 SMNVEV (reference sequence). V lost 4 bases and J lost 10; bases outside the gene matches: 7. The CDR3 bases are TGTGCCAGCAGTTCGAGGACTAGCTGGCCGCAGTATTTT. Protein product: CASSSRTSWPQYF.

On this clonotype: A junction boundary mismatches the germline segment, possibly from a read error. The V gene is TRBV15, the J gene TRBJ2-3; 8 nucleotides line up with TRBD2. Germline lookup yields CDR1 LNHNV and CDR2 YYDKDF (reference sequence). The CDR3 contains 15 residues. This CDR3 reads CAASRTSGSPDTQYF. CDR3 sequence (DNA): TGTGCCGCCAGCAGGACCAGCGGGAGCCCAGATACGCAGTATTTT.

The chain recombines TRBV7-2 with TRBJ2-1, with D perhaps matching TRBD1 or TRBD2 (5 bases each). This CDR3 spans 13 amino acids. CDR1 and CDR2 (germline): SGHTA, FQGNSA. V was shortened by 2 bases and J by 7 bases, with 9 bases between the two germline ends. The CDR3 DNA reads TGTGCCAGCAGCTTAAATGAGGGGAATGAGCAGTTCTTC. Translating gives CASSLNEGNEQFF.

In this sample, this clonotype turned up a few times. This chain links TRBV11-2 with TRBJ2-4; possible D gene TRBD1, 5 bases. The V and J ends lost 2 bases and 6 bases respectively, with 14 bases between them. The CDR3 consists of 15 residues. CDR1 is SGHAT, CDR2 FQNNGV, per germline. This chain's CDR3 is CASSLNDLRGNIQYF. The CDR3 nucleotides read TGTGCCAGCAGCTTAAACGATCTTAGGGGAAACATTCAGTACTTC.

This clonotype was recorded at least ten times. The chain recombines TRBV28 with TRBJ2-7; D gene unclear. Trimming took off 4 bases at V and 2 bases at J, with 18 bases between the two ends. Germline lookup yields CDR1 MDHEN and CDR2 SYDVKM. The CDR3 runs 16 residues. CDR3 loop: CASSWGHGSPTYEQYF. CDR3 nucleotides: TGTGCCAGCAGTTGGGGTCACGGGTCACCGACCTACGAGCAGTACTTC. Full variable domain (remainder filled in from reference TRBV28 and TRBJ2-7): DVKVTQSSRYLVKRTGEKVFLECVQDMDHENMFWYRQDPGLGLRLIYFSYDVKMKEKGDIPEGYSVSREKKERFSLILESASTNQTSMYLCASSWGHGSPTYEQYFGPGTRLTVT.

This clonotype turned up a few times. The genes are TRBV28 and TRBJ2-7; D might be TRBD1 or TRBD2, each matching 6 bases. In germline, CDR1 is MDHEN, CDR2 SYDVKM. The CDR3 totals 13 residues. V was trimmed by 10 bases and J by 4 bases, leaving 17 bases between them. CDR3 sequence: CATVDGGKYEQYF. In DNA form, the CDR3 reads TGTGCCACCGTGGACGGGGGCAAATACGAGCAGTACTTC.

This clonotype has just a few counts. The chain carries TRBV7-9 and TRBJ2-3, with unresolved D. CDR3 length: 16 amino acids. Between the trimmed V and J ends, which lost 5 bases and 1 base, there was a span of 16 bases. Per the germline V gene, CDR1 is SEHNR and CDR2 is FQNEAQ (reference sequence). Here the CDR3 reads CASSRGFDGGTDTQYF. The DNA for the CDR3 is TGTGCCAGCAGCCGAGGATTCGATGGCGGCACAGATACGCAGTATTTT. The variable domain in full, with the rest retrieved from reference TRBV7-9 and TRBJ2-3, is DTGVSQNPRHKITKRGQNVTFRCDPISEHNRLYWYRQTLGQGPEFLTYFQNEAQLEKSRLLSDRFSAERPKGSFSTLEIQRTEQGDSAMYLCASSRGFDGGTDTQYFGPGTRLTVL.

This clonotype was observed a handful of times. This sequence joins TRBV21-1 and TRBJ2-7. TRBV21-1 is designated a pseudogene. There are 18 residues in the CDR3. The CDR3 is CASSKVVVGIPNSYEQYF. For the CDR3, the DNA is TGTGCCAGCAGCAAAGTGGTAGTGGGGATCCCGAACTCCTACGAGCAGTACTTC.

This clonotype was recorded a few times. CDR3 bases: TGCGCCAGCAGCTTCTTAGGCGGGAGGATCAGCACAGATACGCAGTATTTT. Amino acid sequence: CASSFLGGRISTDTQYF. J is TRBJ2-3 and V is TRBV5-1, with TRBD2 matching over 8 bases. Germline CDR1 is SGHRS and CDR2 is YFSETQ. V was clipped by 2 bases and J by 0 bases; unmatched bases: 8. The CDR3 has 17 residues.

V and J are TRBV20-1 and TRBJ2-6; perhaps TRBD2 as D (5 bases). CDR3 size: 12 residues. Germline CDR1 DFQATT, CDR2 SNEGSKA (reference sequence). Trimming removed 7 bases at V and 1 base at J, with 5 bases between. CDR3 DNA: TGCAGTGGAGGGTCTGGGGCCAACGTCCTGACTTTC. Protein sequence: CSGGSGANVLTF.

The chain recombines TRBV7-9 with TRBJ1-2, with 7 bases that match TRBD1. The germline gives CDR1 SEHNR, CDR2 FQNEAQ (reference sequence). V was pared by 5 bases and J by 0 bases, with 9 bases of the junction left unmatched. This CDR3 region has 16 residues. The CDR3 loop reads CASSIYRDRANYGYTF. In nucleotides, the CDR3 is TGTGCCAGCAGCATATACCGGGACAGAGCTAACTATGGCTACACCTTC.

This clonotype occurred a few times. The chain carries TRBV13 and TRBJ2-7; the match to TRBD2 covers 12 bases. V shed 1 base, J shed 9 bases, and the junction held 7 bases outside the gene matches. CDR1 and CDR2 from the germline V gene are PRHDT and FYEKMQ (reference sequence). The CDR3 consists of 15 residues. The CDR3 sequence is CASSLDRTSGTGQYF. Written as DNA, the CDR3 is TGTGCCAGCAGCTTAGATCGGACTAGCGGGACTGGGCAGTACTTC.

A few counts support this clonotype. The V and J genes are TRBV15 and TRBJ1-5; TRBD1 matches 9 bases. With 2 bases clipped from V and 15 bases from J, the junction kept 8 bases outside the gene matches. CDR1 and CDR2 from the germline V gene are LNHNV and YYDKDF (reference sequence). The CDR3 is 13 amino acids. The CDR3 DNA follows: TGTGCCACCAGCAGAACCCGGGACAGGGATCGGCATTTT. Its protein is CATSRTRDRDRHF.

This clonotype occurred many times. This chain links TRBV20-1 with TRBJ2-3; D gene unclear. V gave up 5 bases and J gave up 2 bases, with 11 bases separating them. Germline CDR1 and CDR2: DFQATT and SNEGSKA (reference sequence). The CDR3 is 13 amino acids. The CDR3 DNA follows: TGCAGTGCTCGGGTTCCGGTCACAGATACGCAGTATTTT. It yields the protein CSARVPVTDTQYF.

The sample holds a few counts of this clonotype. The genes are TRBV6-2 or TRBV6-3 and TRBJ2-6, with TRBD2 identical over 7 bases. J gave up 2 bases and V 6 bases, and 7 bases lay outside the gene matches. The CDR3 length is 16 residues. Per the germline V gene, CDR1 is MNHEY and CDR2 is SVGEGT. This CDR3 reads CASSQRLAAGANVLTF. Here the CDR3 DNA reads TGTGCCAGCAGCCAACGGCTAGCGGCTGGGGCCAACGTCCTGACTTTC.

The chain is built from TRBV27 and TRBJ1-5, with D possibly TRBD1 on 5 matching bases. CDR1 and CDR2 (germline): MNHEY, SMNVEV (reference sequence). V lost 5 bases and J 0 bases, leaving 17 bases between the germline ends. The length of the CDR3 is 17 residues. The DNA of the CDR3 is TGTGCCAGCAGTCCGCTTCTCAGGGATTATAGCAATCAGCCCCAGCATTTT. Its translation: CASSPLLRDYSNQPQHF.

The CDR3 is CASSTGTAFLEQYF. The CDR3 DNA reads as TGTGCCAGCAGCACCGGGACAGCCTTCTTGGAGCAGTACTTC. The rearrangement uses TRBV9 and TRBJ2-7; TRBD1 agrees at 7 bases. CDR3 length: 14 residues. Trimming cost V 4 bases and J 7 bases; bases outside gene matches: 11. Germline CDR1 and CDR2: SGDLS and YYNGEE.

The CDR3 here is CASSARSSYEQYF. Written as DNA, the CDR3 is TGTGCCAGCAGCGCTAGGAGCTCCTACGAGCAGTACTTC. The rearrangement links TRBV7-9 to TRBJ2-7; D is undetermined. The V gene lost 5 bases and the J gene lost 0 bases, with 8 bases spanning the gap. Germline lookup yields CDR1 SEHNR and CDR2 FQNEAQ (reference sequence). The CDR3 is made up of 13 amino acids. The whole variable domain, remainder taken from reference TRBV7-9 and TRBJ2-7, is DTGVSQNPRHKITKRGQNVTFRCDPISEHNRLYWYRQTLGQGPEFLTYFQNEAQLEKSRLLSDRFSAERPKGSFSTLEIQRTEQGDSAMYLCASSARSSYEQYFGPGTRLTVT.

This clonotype has just a few counts. The chain couples TRBV5-1 to TRBJ2-1, with D tentatively TRBD2 (5 bases). The V gene lost 0 bases and the J gene lost 4 bases, with 14 bases spanning the gap. The length of the CDR3 is 16 residues. CDR1 is SGHRS, CDR2 YFSETQ, per germline. The CDR3 spells CASSLDDAGVYNEQFF. The CDR3 DNA reads as TGCGCCAGCAGCTTGGATGATGCGGGTGTATACAATGAGCAGTTCTTC.

In this sample, this clonotype turned up a few times. The chain joins TRBV27 to TRBJ2-7, with D hard to call. This CDR3 is 11 amino acids long. V shed 4 bases and J shed 6 bases, with 7 bases lying between them. Per germline, CDR1 MNHEY and CDR2 SMNVEV (reference sequence). The CDR3 DNA follows: TGTGCCAGCAGTTCCGGGCTCGAGCAGTACTTC. Residues: CASSSGLEQYF.